This TCR beta chain derives from a study of blood T cell repertoires in COVID-19. Study in general: In each case, the material was cDNA or gDNA derived from T cells, B-cell-depleted T cells, or PBMCs.

The germline V gene encodes CDR1 ENHRY and CDR2 SYGVKD. V lost 3 bases and J 3 bases, leaving 7 bases between the germline ends. This CDR3 region has 13 residues. Assay: immunoSEQ multiplex PCR; the TCRdb copy retains only in-frame clones and omits some. The sample records around 26,000 clones, under 80% being singletons. Material: peripheral blood. The chain employs TRBV10-3 and TRBJ2-3, with D tentatively TRBD2 (5 bases). This sequence was found in a man in his sixties or seventies with acute or convalescent COVID-19. CDR3 loop: CAISEGLTDTQYF. DNA for the CDR3: TGTGCCATCAGTGAAGGACTGACAGATACGCAGTATTTT.